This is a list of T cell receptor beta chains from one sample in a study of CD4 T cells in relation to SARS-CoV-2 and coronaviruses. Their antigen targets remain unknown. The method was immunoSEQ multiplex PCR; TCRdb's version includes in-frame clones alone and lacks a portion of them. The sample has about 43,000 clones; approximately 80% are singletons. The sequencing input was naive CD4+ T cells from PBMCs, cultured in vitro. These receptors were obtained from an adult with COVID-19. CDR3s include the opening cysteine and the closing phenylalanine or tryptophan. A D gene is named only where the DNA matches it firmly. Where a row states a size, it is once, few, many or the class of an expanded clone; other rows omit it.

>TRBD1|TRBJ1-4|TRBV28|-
TGTGCCAGCAGTCCCCAGGGGGCCGTGTCGGAAAAACTGTTTTTT
CASSPQGAVSEKLFF
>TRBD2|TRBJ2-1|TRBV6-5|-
TGTGCCAGCAGGGCTAGCGGAAGCAATGAGCAGTTCTTC
CASRASGSNEQFF
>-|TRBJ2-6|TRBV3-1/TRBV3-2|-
TGTGCCAGCAGTCAGAAGGGGGGTGGGGCCAACGTCCTGACTTTC
CASSQKGGGANVLTF
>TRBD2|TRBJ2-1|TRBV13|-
TGTGCCAGCAGCGCAGCGGGAGAAAGGGTTTACAATGAGCAGTTCTTC
CASSAAGERVYNEQFF
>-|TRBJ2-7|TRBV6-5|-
TGTGCCAGCAGTAATAGGCCGGGGGCCTCGGACGAGCAGTACTTC
CASSNRPGASDEQYF
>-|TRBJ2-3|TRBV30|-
TGTGCCTGGAGTGGAGGAGCCACAGATACGCAGTATTTT
CAWSGGATDTQYF
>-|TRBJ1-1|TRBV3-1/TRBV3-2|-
TGTGCCAGCAGCTATGACACTGAAGCTTTCTTT
CASSYDTEAFF
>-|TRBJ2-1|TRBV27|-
TGTGCCAGCAGTTTCAGGCGTCAGACCAATGAGCAGTTCTTC
CASSFRRQTNEQFF
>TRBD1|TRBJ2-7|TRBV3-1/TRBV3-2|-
TGTGCCAGCAGCTACCGGACAGGCACCTACGAGCAGTACTTC
CASSYRTGTYEQYF
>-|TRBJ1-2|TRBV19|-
TGTGCCAGTAACGGGGGGGGAGACGGCTATGGCTACACCTTC
CASNGGGDGYGYTF
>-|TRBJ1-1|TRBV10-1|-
TGCGCCCGTGAATGGACTCATAGGCGCACTGAAGCTTTCTTT
CAREWTHRRTEAFF
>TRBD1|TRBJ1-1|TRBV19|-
TGTGCCAGTAGTATTGGACAGGGGGCCTGGGGGATGAACACTGAAGCTTTCTTT
CASSIGQGAWGMNTEAFF
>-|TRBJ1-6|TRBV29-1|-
TGCAGCGTTCGCCGCTCCTATAATTCACCCCTCCACTTT
CSVRRSYNSPLHF
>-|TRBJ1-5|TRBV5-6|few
TGTGCCAGCAGCTTACTTTATATTGTAGTAGTCGATCAGCCCCAGCATTTT
CASSLLYIVVVDQPQHF
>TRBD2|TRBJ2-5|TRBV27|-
TGTGCCAGCAGTGCCCGTTCCCGGGACTACGCACAGAAGACCCAGTACTTC
CASSARSRDYAQKTQYF
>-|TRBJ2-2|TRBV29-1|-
TGCAGCGTTGAAGCGTCTAGGGTCACCGGGGAGCTGTTTTTT
CSVEASRVTGELFF
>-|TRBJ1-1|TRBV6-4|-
TGTGCCAGCAGTGACAGGGCCGACACTGAAGCTTTCTTT
CASSDRADTEAFF
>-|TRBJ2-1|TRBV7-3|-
TGTGCCAGCAGTTTGCTGGGCGGACGCACGTCCGATGAGCAGTTCTTC
CASSLLGGRTSDEQFF
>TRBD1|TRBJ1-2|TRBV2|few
TGTGCCAGCACCTCCCAGCGGACAGGGGGCAATGGCTACACCTTC
CASTSQRTGGNGYTF
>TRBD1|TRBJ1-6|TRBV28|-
TGTGCCAGCAGTGGGGGAACAGGGGCAAATTCACCCCTCCACTTT
CASSGGTGANSPLHF
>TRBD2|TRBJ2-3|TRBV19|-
TGTGCCAGTAGTAGGCGGGAGGCCACAGATACGCAGTATTTT
CASSRREATDTQYF
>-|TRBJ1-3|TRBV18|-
TGTGCCAGCTCACCCACCCTACTGCGACAGAGCTCTGGAAACACCATATATTTT
CASSPTLLRQSSGNTIYF
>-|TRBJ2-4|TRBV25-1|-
TGTGCCAGCAGTGCCCTAGGGGTAGCCAAAAACATTCAGTACTTC
CASSALGVAKNIQYF
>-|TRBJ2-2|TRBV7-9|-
TGTGCCAGCAGTTTTTTCCGGGCGCAGGGAGGTACCGGGGAGCTGTTTTTT
CASSFFRAQGGTGELFF
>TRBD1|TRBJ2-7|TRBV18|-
TGTGCCAGCTCACTTGTCGACAGGGACCTCTCCTACGAGCAGTACTTC
CASSLVDRDLSYEQYF
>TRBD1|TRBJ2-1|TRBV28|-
TGTGCCAGCAGCGACAGGGCCCCCAACAATGAGCAGTTCTTC
CASSDRAPNNEQFF
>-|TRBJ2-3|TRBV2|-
TGTGCCAGCAGCAAGGGACGCACAGATACGCAGTATTTT
CASSKGRTDTQYF
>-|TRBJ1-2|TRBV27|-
TGTGCCAGCCGAGAACAAGCCCGTTCGGATAGTATGAATGGCTACACCTTC
CASREQARSDSMNGYTF
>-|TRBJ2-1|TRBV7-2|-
TGTGCCAGCAGCTCCCAGAGGGGCTCCTACAATGAGCAGTTCTTC
CASSSQRGSYNEQFF
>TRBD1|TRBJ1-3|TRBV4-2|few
TGTGCCAGCAGCCAAGATGGGACAGCTACTGGAAACACCATATATTTT
CASSQDGTATGNTIYF
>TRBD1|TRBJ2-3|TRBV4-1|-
TGCGCCAGCAGCCATGTCCGGGACAGGGCGACAGATACGCAGTATTTT
CASSHVRDRATDTQYF
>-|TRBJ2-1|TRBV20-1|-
TGCAGTGCTAGTAGCGGTTACAATGAGCAGTTCTTC
CSASSGYNEQFF
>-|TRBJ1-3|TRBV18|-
TGTGCCAGCTCACCAGATGGCTCTGGAAACACCATATATTTT
CASSPDGSGNTIYF
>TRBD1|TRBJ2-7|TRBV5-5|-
TGTGCCAGCAGCTGGGGACAGGGGAATTACGAGCAGTACTTC
CASSWGQGNYEQYF
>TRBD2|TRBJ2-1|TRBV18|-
TGTGCCAGCTCACCAGGGATAGCGGGAGAATATGAGCAGTTCTTC
CASSPGIAGEYEQFF
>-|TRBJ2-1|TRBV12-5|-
TGTGCTAGTGGTTTGGACGATAACAATGAGCAGTTCTTC
CASGLDDNNEQFF